The sequence of this T cell receptor (beta chain) was determined in a study of beta chain features in type 1 diabetes. Study background: The samples had around 98 million sorted cells examined in all.

Germline V gene lookup returns CDR1 SEHNR and CDR2 FQNEAQ (reference sequence). CDR3 size: 15 residues. At least ten counts were recorded for this clone. Its antigen is currently unknown. Compared with germline, one end of the junction differs, possibly owing to a read error. Broader study findings: Researchers cautioned that cDNA sequencing could over-represent cells with high TCR expression. TCRB CDR3 length was moderately but significantly reduced in all four CD4+ subsets of Type 1 diabetes patients. VDJ junctions in type 1 diabetes patients carried more deletions and fewer insertions. A potential influence of HLA type upon TCRB rearrangement remained unresolved herein.

Isolated RNA was reverse transcribed in full, so expressed TCRB transcripts were sequenced. Assay used: immunoSEQ multiplex PCR; TCRdb lists only in-frame clones, some missing. The data show a few hundred thousand clones, 8.5% to 10% seen once. This sequence joins TRBV7-9 and TRBJ2-3; perhaps D is TRBD1 or TRBD2 (5 bases each). The specimen was central memory CD4+ T cells from blood. The sequence was collected from a man aged 25 to 40 with type 1 diabetes. The CDR3 nucleotides read TGTGCCAGCAGCGTAGCGAGGGGACGGGCAGATACGCAGTATTTT. Translated: CASSVARGRADTQYF.